This T cell receptor (beta chain) was recovered during a study of cytomegalovirus exposure and HLA in healthy donors. Turning to the study itself: A later analysis reported the same platform for the 95 to 150 validation repertoires and the 666 first-cohort repertoires.

A note on this clone: The target antigen is unknown.

CDR3 length: 18 amino acids. CDR1 is SGHKS, CDR2 YYEKEE, per germline (reference sequence). Trimming took off 0 bases at V and 7 bases at J, with 25 bases between the two ends. The donors belonged to the roughly 110-subject validation cohort, separate from the roughly 700-subject first cohort. Broader study findings: TCR clusters originating in the first cohort tended to co-occur in the roughly 130 validation repertoires, according to a later analysis. Cytomegalovirus-associated TCR beta chains were listed, numbering 164.

The table came from immunoSEQ multiplex PCR; TCRdb's copy has only in-frame clones and leaves some out. The table shows approximately 220,000 clones, with over 80% occurring only once. The TCR was taken from a woman aged 18-29 years in good health and CMV-seronegative. Sample: PBMCs. The V gene is TRBV5-5, the J gene TRBJ1-2, with a tentative D call TRBD1 (6 bases). Here the CDR3 DNA reads TGTGCCAGCAGCTTGGGTTGGACTGGGGGGGCAGGCTCTAGTGGCTACACCTTC. Translating it yields CASSLGWTGGAGSSGYTF.